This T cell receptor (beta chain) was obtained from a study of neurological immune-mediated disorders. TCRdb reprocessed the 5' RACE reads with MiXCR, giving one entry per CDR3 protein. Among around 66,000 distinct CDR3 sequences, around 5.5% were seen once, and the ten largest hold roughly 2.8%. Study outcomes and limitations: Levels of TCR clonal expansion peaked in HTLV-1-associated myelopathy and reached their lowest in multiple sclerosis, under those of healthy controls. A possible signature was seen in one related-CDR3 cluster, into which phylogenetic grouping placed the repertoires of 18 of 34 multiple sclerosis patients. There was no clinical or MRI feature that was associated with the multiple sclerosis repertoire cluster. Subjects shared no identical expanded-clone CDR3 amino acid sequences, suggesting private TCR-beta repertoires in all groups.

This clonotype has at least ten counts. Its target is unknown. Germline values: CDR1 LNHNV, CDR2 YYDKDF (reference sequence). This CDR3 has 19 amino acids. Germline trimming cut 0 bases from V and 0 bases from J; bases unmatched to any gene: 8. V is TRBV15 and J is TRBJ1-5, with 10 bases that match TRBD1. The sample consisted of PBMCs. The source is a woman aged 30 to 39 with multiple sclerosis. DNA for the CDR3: TGTGCCACCAGCAGAGATGTGACAGGGGGCCCGATTAGCAATCAGCCCCAGCATTTT. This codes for CATSRDVTGGPISNQPQHF.